This is a list of T cell receptor beta chains from one sample in a study of cytomegalovirus exposure and HLA in healthy donors. The data were produced by immunoSEQ multiplex PCR, yet TCRdb's version contains in-frame clones alone and is incomplete. This table holds 60,000 to 70,000 clones. The sequenced sample consisted of PBMCs. These receptor sequences come from a man aged 25-45 years in good health and CMV-seropositive. Both conserved end residues are part of each CDR3. D genes are given only for firm matches.

j_call v_call d_call cdr3_aa cdr3_nt
TRBJ1-1 TRBV18 NA CASSSSDRNTEAFF TGTGCCAGCTCATCGTCAGACAGGAACACTGAAGCTTTCTTT
TRBJ1-2 TRBV29-1 TRBD1 CSVHRASGGGYTF TGCAGCGTCCACCGGGCCTCAGGGGGTGGCTACACCTTC
TRBJ2-7 TRBV6-5 TRBD1 CASSFRPGQEYF TGTGCCAGCAGTTTTCGACCGGGACAGGAGTACTTC
TRBJ1-2 TRBV30 NA CAWSVTGYHGYTF TGTGCCTGGAGTGTAACAGGGTACCATGGCTACACCTTC
TRBJ1-2 TRBV5-1 NA CASSWDPDSRWGYTF TGCGCCAGCAGCTGGGACCCGGACAGCCGATGGGGCTACACCTTC
TRBJ1-2 TRBV11-3 NA CASSLDHRGAYGYTF TGTGCCAGCAGCTTAGATCATCGGGGAGCCTATGGCTACACCTTC
TRBJ2-1 TRBV5-4 NA CASSFLAGIDNEQFF TGTGCCAGCAGCTTTCTGGCGGGAATTGACAATGAGCAGTTCTTC
TRBJ1-2 TRBV6-5 TRBD1 CASSLSRTGYYGYTF TGTGCCAGCAGTCTTTCCCGGACAGGATACTATGGCTACACCTTC
TRBJ1-5 TRBV6-1 NA CASSQGGQPQHF TGTGCCAGCAGCCAGGGTGGGCAGCCCCAGCATTTT
TRBJ2-2 TRBV9 NA CASSVGDTRAVELFF TGTGCCAGCAGCGTAGGGGACACGAGGGCGGTGGAGCTGTTTTTT
TRBJ2-3 TRBV4-2 TRBD1 CASSQGTGTDTQYF TGTGCCAGCAGCCAAGGGACAGGTACAGATACGCAGTATTTT
TRBJ1-1 TRBV19 NA CASISRRGYQNTEAFF TGTGCCAGTATCTCCCGAAGGGGCTACCAGAACACTGAAGCTTTCTTT
TRBJ1-1 TRBV9 NA CASSVGSVNTEAFF TGTGCCAGCAGCGTAGGATCGGTGAACACTGAAGCTTTCTTT
TRBJ1-2 TRBV30 NA CAWSVQGGDYGYTF TGTGCCTGGAGTGTACAAGGGGGTGACTATGGCTACACCTTC
TRBJ1-1 TRBV15 NA CATSGRRDTEAFF TGTGCCACCAGCGGAAGGAGGGACACTGAAGCTTTCTTT
TRBJ2-7 TRBV4-1 NA CASSPTETSYEQYF TGCGCCAGCAGCCCAACTGAGACTTCCTACGAGCAGTACTTC
TRBJ1-2 TRBV29-1 TRBD1 CSVELRKGATDYGYTF TGCAGCGTTGAGCTTAGGAAGGGGGCAACCGACTATGGCTACACCTTC
TRBJ1-5 TRBV4-1 TRBD1 CASSPGTGGNQPQHF TGCGCCAGCAGCCCAGGGACAGGAGGCAATCAGCCCCAGCATTTT
TRBJ2-1 TRBV5-1 TRBD2 CASSLDRLAGVNEQFF TGCGCCAGCAGCCTTGACAGACTAGCGGGAGTGAATGAGCAGTTCTTC
TRBJ2-1 TRBV28 TRBD2 CASSGTSGVGEQFF TGTGCCAGCAGCGGGACTAGCGGCGTGGGTGAGCAGTTCTTC
TRBJ1-1 TRBV4-1 NA CASSQDLYRGTEAFF TGCGCCAGCAGCCAAGATCTATATAGGGGCACTGAAGCTTTCTTT
TRBJ2-5 TRBV5-4 NA CASSFTPYQETQYF TGTGCCAGCAGCTTTACACCGTACCAAGAGACCCAGTACTTC
TRBJ2-7 TRBV28 NA CASSFSSLAYEQYF TGTGCCAGCAGTTTTTCTAGCCTAGCCTACGAGCAGTACTTC
TRBJ2-7 TRBV27 NA CASRVTTSYEQYF TGTGCCAGCAGGGTGACAACGTCCTACGAGCAGTACTTC
TRBJ2-7 TRBV4-1 TRBD1 CASSLNPGQEDEQYF TGCGCCAGCAGCCTCAACCCGGGACAGGAGGACGAGCAGTACTTC
TRBJ2-7 TRBV2 TRBD1 CASRVQGASYEQYF TGTGCCAGCAGGGTACAGGGGGCCAGCTACGAGCAGTACTTC
TRBJ2-5 TRBV6-5 TRBD2 CASRASGGRETQYF TGTGCCAGCAGGGCTAGCGGGGGTAGGGAGACCCAGTACTTC
TRBJ1-5 TRBV5-1 NA CASSLEGQGQPQHF TGCGCCAGCAGCTTGGAAGGACAAGGTCAGCCCCAGCATTTT
TRBJ1-1 TRBV7-9 NA CASKGPRGGTDMNTEAFF TGTGCCAGCAAGGGGCCAAGGGGCGGAACTGACATGAACACTGAAGCTTTCTTT
TRBJ2-1 TRBV7-3 TRBD2 CASSSLAGGTNEQFF TGTGCCAGCAGCTCATTAGCGGGGGGTACCAATGAGCAGTTCTTC
TRBJ2-7 TRBV7-9 NA CASSLSRIGSETYEQYF TGTGCCAGCAGCTTATCCCGTATCGGGAGCGAAACCTACGAGCAGTACTTC
TRBJ2-7 TRBV28 TRBD1 CASGPGQGFEQYF TGTGCCAGCGGGCCGGGACAGGGCTTCGAGCAGTACTTC
TRBJ2-5 TRBV11-2 NA CASSVGLSGKETQYF TGTGCCAGCAGCGTGGGGCTGTCAGGGAAGGAGACCCAGTACTTC
TRBJ2-7 TRBV4-2 TRBD2 CASSQAWRTSGAYEQYF TGTGCCAGCAGCCAAGCGTGGAGGACTAGCGGCGCCTACGAGCAGTACTTC
TRBJ2-1 TRBV30 NA CAWSHPRRTDEQFF TGTGCCTGGAGTCATCCTCGGAGGACAGATGAGCAGTTCTTC
TRBJ2-1 TRBV11-3 NA CASSLEVGAGGNEQFF TGTGCCAGCAGCTTAGAGGTGGGCGCGGGTGGCAATGAGCAGTTCTTC
TRBJ2-7 TRBV6-5 NA CASRLPGAYEQYF TGTGCCAGCAGACTCCCGGGAGCCTACGAGCAGTACTTC
TRBJ2-1 TRBV19 NA CASSIGPSSYNEQFF TGTGCCAGTAGTATAGGTCCGAGCTCCTACAATGAGCAGTTCTTC
TRBJ1-2 TRBV18 TRBD1 CASSPPYRGNDGYTF TGTGCCAGCTCACCACCGTACAGGGGAAATGATGGCTACACCTTC
TRBJ2-1 TRBV30 TRBD2 CAGGGLARTDNEQFF TGTGCCGGTGGGGGACTAGCTAGGACCGACAATGAGCAGTTCTTC
TRBJ1-3 TRBV29-1 NA CSVWTDSGNTIYF TGCAGCGTTTGGACAGACTCTGGAAACACCATATATTTT
TRBJ2-7 TRBV19 NA CASSIAGDTQLQQYF TGTGCCAGTAGTATAGCCGGGGACACCCAGTTGCAGCAGTACTTC
TRBJ2-3 TRBV29-1 TRBD2 CSVVAGGNTDTQYF TGCAGCGTTGTTGCGGGGGGTAACACAGATACGCAGTATTTT
TRBJ1-1 TRBV29-1 TRBD1 CSVEEQGDAFF TGCAGCGTTGAAGAACAGGGGGACGCTTTCTTT
TRBJ2-2 TRBV2 NA CASSDRLTGTGELFF TGTGCCAGCAGTGATAGACTAACTGGGACCGGGGAGCTGTTTTTT
TRBJ1-1 TRBV29-1 NA CSVLRGAGQMNTEAFF TGCAGCGTGCTAAGGGGTGCGGGGCAAATGAACACTGAAGCTTTCTTT
TRBJ1-6 TRBV27 TRBD1 CASRGQPLSSYNSHLHF TGTGCCAGCAGGGGACAGCCGCTTAGCTCCTATAATTCACACCTCCACTTT